The TCR beta chain described here comes from a study of blood T cell repertoires in COVID-19. Sequencing used immunoSEQ multiplex PCR; TCRdb keeps in-frame clones, though not all of them. Here the sample spans 200,000 to 300,000 clones, 84% being singletons. Germline V gene sequence: CDR1 SGHAT, CDR2 FQNNGV. V gave up 0 bases and J gave up 4 bases, with 8 bases separating them. The CDR3 has 14 amino acids. What was sequenced was peripheral blood. The receptor was derived from a man aged 35-49 years who had recovered from COVID-19. The rearrangement joins TRBV11-2 to TRBJ2-3; D is unclear. CDR3 protein: CASSLDAVPDTQYF. CDR3 in DNA: TGTGCCAGCAGCTTAGATGCAGTCCCAGATACGCAGTATTTT.